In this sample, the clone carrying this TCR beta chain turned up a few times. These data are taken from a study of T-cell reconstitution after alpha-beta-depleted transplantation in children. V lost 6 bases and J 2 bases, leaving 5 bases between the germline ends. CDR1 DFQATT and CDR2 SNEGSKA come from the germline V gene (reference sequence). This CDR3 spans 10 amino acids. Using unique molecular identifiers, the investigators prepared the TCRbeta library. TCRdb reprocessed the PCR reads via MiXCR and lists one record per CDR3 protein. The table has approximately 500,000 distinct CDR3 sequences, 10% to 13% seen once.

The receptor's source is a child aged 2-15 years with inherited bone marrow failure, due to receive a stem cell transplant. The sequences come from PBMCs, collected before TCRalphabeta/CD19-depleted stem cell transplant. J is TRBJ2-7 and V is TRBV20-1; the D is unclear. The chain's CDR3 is CSALTYEQYF. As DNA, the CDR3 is TGCAGTGCGCTGACCTACGAGCAGTACTTC.